This TCR beta chain was sequenced during a study of control samples from healthy donors and cancer patients. Using immunoSEQ multiplex PCR, the repertoire was profiled, and TCRdb retains in-frame clones only, with some absent. The sample carries roughly 130,000 clones, approximately 95% recorded once. The CDR3 sequence is 15 residues long. Unmatched junction bases numbered 10, after V lost 5 bases and J lost 3 bases. Per germline, CDR1 SGHTA and CDR2 FQGTGA. Sample: blood. The receptor's source is a man aged 30 to 45 in good health. This chain connects TRBV7-3 to TRBJ2-7, with 7 nucleotides matching TRBD1. The CDR3, as DNA: TGTGCCAGCAGCCCGACAGGGCCCAGCCTCTACGAGCAGTACTTC. It encodes CASSPTGPSLYEQYF. Based on the CDR3 plus reference TRBV7-3 and TRBJ2-7, the full variable domain is GAGVSQTPSNKVTEKGKYVELRCDPISGHTALYWYRQSLGQGPEFLIYFQGTGAADDSGLPNDRFFAVRPEGSVSTLKIQRTERGDSAVYLCASSPTGPSLYEQYFGPGTRLTVT.